This entry concerns a single TCR beta chain. Germline V gene sequence: CDR1 SQVTM, CDR2 ANQGSEA. This CDR3 contains 14 residues. V was clipped by 3 bases and J by 4 bases, with 15 bases between them. The data stem from a study of blood T cells in healthy people across ages. PCR was performed a second time for about 7 to 11 cycles using a sample-barcoded 5' primer and a J-beta primer mix. Each CDR3 protein gets one entry after TCRdb re-called the 5' RACE reads with MiXCR. The sample carries roughly 800,000 distinct CDR3 sequences, 25% recorded once. The same data also went into a second study, on T cells of mothers and their children.

V gene TRBV29-1 combines with J gene TRBJ1-2; D is unresolved. This clonotype was obtained from a boy between 10 and 17 years old in good health. Sequencing was carried out using blood. The CDR3 loop is CSVESSSSFYGYTF. The CDR3 DNA sequence: TGCAGCGTTGAGTCGTCCAGCTCCTTCTATGGCTACACCTTC.